This TCR beta chain stems from a study of CXCR3-negative and CXCR3-positive naive CD8 T cells. CDR3 length: 14 amino acids. From germline, CDR1 is LGHDT and CDR2 YNNKEL (reference sequence). Carrying UMI labels, the TRB cDNA libraries were prepared through 5' RACE. From the 5' RACE reads, TCRdb lists one entry per CDR3 protein and no DNA. The repertoire table contains 46,000 or so distinct CDR3 sequences. The sequence came from a human donor in good health. Some clones in this sample may be carry-over from other donors' samples. Sequencing input: naive CXCR3- CD8+ T cells from blood. Noted subset: CD45RO-CCR7+CD27+CD95- naive CD8+ T cells lacking CXCR3 (TNR3-). This rearrangement joins TRBV3-1 to TRBJ2-7; as DNA is missing, the TRBD1 call by TCRdb cannot be tested. CDR3: CASSRRGANYEQYF.